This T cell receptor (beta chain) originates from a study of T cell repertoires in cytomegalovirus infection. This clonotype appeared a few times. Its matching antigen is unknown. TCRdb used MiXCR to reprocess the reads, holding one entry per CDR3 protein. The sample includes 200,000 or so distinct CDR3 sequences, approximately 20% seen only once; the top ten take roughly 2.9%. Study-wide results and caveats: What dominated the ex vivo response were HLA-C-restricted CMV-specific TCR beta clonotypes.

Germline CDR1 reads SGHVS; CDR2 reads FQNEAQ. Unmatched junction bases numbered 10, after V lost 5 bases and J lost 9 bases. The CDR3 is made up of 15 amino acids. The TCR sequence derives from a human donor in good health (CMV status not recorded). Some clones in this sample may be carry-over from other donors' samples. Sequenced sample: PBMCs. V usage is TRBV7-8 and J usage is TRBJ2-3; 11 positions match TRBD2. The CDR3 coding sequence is TGTGCCAGCAGCCCCATGACTAGCGGGGTTTACACGCAGTATTTT. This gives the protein CASSPMTSGVYTQYF.